This T cell receptor (beta chain) was documented in a study of shared clonotypes between healthy human individuals. For this clone: This sample includes further DNA sequences coding for the same CDR3.

Methods used by the authors: ImmunoSEQ junction-only sequences lacked quality scores, so their filtering differed. Here immunoSEQ multiplex PCR was the method, and the copy in TCRdb shows in-frame clones only, minus some. V, J and clone size were drawn from that table, and D and trimming were deduced from the DNA. Counted here are almost 750,000 clones, roughly 72% occurring once; the ten biggest clones make up over 1.5%. The CDR3 extends over 15 amino acids. Per germline, CDR1 KGHSH and CDR2 LQKENI. Unmatched junction bases numbered 3, after V lost 2 bases and J lost 5 bases. This receptor was identified in a woman between 25 and 40 years old in good health. Sequenced input: memory CD4+ T cells sorted from blood. The subset is: CD45RA-negative fraction. The chain employs TRBV18 and TRBJ2-1; 10 positions agree with TRBD2. The CDR3 loop reads CASSPGLAENNEQFF. The CDR3 DNA sequence: TGTGCCAGCTCACCAGGACTAGCGGAGAACAATGAGCAGTTCTTC.